This T cell receptor (beta chain) was recorded in a study of cytomegalovirus exposure and HLA in healthy donors. Regarding the study as a whole: Donors belonging to an Asian-associated ancestry cluster reportedly showed fewer N-insertions in productive TCRs than the 666-donor mean, according to what a later analysis found. According to an earlier analysis, most TCR beta V segments yielded productive rearrangements about 90% or about 30% of the time. Follow-up analysis later connected one missense variant in DCLRE1C with trimming of TCR beta V- and J-genes.

This clone was recorded only once. Its antigen remains unknown. V lost 0 bases and J lost 5; bases outside the gene matches: 9. From germline, CDR1 is LGHNA and CDR2 YSLEER. This CDR3 contains 16 residues. PCR was performed using 60 Vbeta and 13 Jbeta primers. Sequencing used immunoSEQ multiplex PCR; TCRdb keeps in-frame clones, though not all of them. The table records 150,000 to 180,000 clones, 82% of them present only once. Material for sequencing was PBMCs. The source of this sequence is a woman aged 45-65 years in good health and CMV-seropositive. The chain uses TRBV4-3 and TRBJ2-7, with 8 bases matching TRBD1. CDR3 bases: TGCGCCAGCAGCCAAGATCTGAGACAGGGGATCAACGAGCAGTACTTC. Protein product: CASSQDLRQGINEQYF.